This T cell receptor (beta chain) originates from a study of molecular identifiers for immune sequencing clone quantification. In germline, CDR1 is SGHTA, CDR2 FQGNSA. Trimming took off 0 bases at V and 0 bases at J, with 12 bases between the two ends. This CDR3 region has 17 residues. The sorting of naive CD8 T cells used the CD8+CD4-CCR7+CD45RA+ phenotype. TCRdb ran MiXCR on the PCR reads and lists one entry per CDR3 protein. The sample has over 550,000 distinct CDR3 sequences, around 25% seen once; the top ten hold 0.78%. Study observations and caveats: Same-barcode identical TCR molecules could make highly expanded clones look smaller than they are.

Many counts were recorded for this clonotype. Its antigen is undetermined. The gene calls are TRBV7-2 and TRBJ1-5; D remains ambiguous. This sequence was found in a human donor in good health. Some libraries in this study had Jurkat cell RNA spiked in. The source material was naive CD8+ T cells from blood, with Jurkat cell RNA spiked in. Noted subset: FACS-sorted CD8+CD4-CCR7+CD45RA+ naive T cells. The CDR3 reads CASSLAKTNYSNQPQHF. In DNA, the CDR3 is TGTGCCAGCAGCTTAGCAAAGACGAACTATAGCAATCAGCCCCAGCATTTT.